This passage covers 28 T cell receptor beta chains from one sample sequenced in a study of identical twins. Each CDR3 protein gets one entry after TCRdb re-called the 5' RACE reads with MiXCR. The sample shows roughly 1,500,000 distinct CDR3 sequences, around 29% of them seen only once. The sequenced sample consisted of cord blood. These receptors originate from a newborn girl in good health.

The sample holds a few counts of this clonotype. V is TRBV5-8 and J is TRBJ1-2; D uncertain. Germline lookup yields CDR1 SGHTS and CDR2 YDEGEE. This CDR3 is 13 amino acids long. Trimming took off 6 bases at V and 1 base at J, with 10 bases between the two ends. The CDR3 here is CASTTTFNYGYTF. In DNA form, the CDR3 reads TGTGCCAGCACCACGACTTTTAACTATGGCTACACCTTC.

The rearrangement joins TRBV20-1 to TRBJ2-7, with 7 bases lining up with TRBD1. Germline CDR1 and CDR2: DFQATT and SNEGSKA (reference sequence). V shed 5 bases and J 3 bases; nucleotides not matched to a gene: 7. This CDR3 is built from 13 residues. DNA of the CDR3: TGCAGTGCTCCCTTCGCAGGGGGCTACGAGCAGTACTTC. Protein product: CSAPFAGGYEQYF.

There are a few counts of this clonotype. The chain joins TRBV6-5 to TRBJ2-7; D might be TRBD1 (8 bases). With 6 bases removed from V and 4 bases from J, the gap between germline ends came to 16 bases. From germline, CDR1 is MNHEY and CDR2 SVGAGI. There are 14 residues in the CDR3. In DNA form, the CDR3 reads TGTGCCAGCAGCGTACAGGGGGGGAAGTACGAGCAGTACTTC. Its protein product is CASSVQGGKYEQYF.

The CDR3 reads CASSPISGRRFF. In DNA, the CDR3 is TGTGCCAGCAGTCCCATAAGCGGGAGGCGGTTCTTC. The chain couples TRBV12-3 or TRBV12-4 to TRBJ2-1, with 9 positions matching TRBD2. The CDR3 is 12 residues long. V dropped 5 bases and J dropped 15; count of bases not matched to a gene: 8.

This sequence joins TRBV11-2 and TRBJ1-4; 7 bases match TRBD1. After removal of 0 bases from V and 6 bases from J, the junction contained 13 bases not matched to a gene. This CDR3 spans 18 amino acids. In germline, CDR1 is SGHAT, CDR2 FQNNGV. The CDR3 region has the DNA TGTGCCAGCAGCTTAGACCCCCCGTGGAGGGACAGCCATGAAAAACTGTTTTTT. Its protein is CASSLDPPWRDSHEKLFF. Full variable domain (remainder filled in from reference TRBV11-2 and TRBJ1-4): EAGVAQSPRYKIIEKRQSVAFWCNPISGHATLYWYQQILGQGPKLLIQFQNNGVVDDSQLPKDRFSAERLKGVDSTLKIQPAKLEDSAVYLCASSLDPPWRDSHEKLFFGSGTQLSVL.

This clonotype was seen only a few times. The chain is built from TRBV29-1 and TRBJ1-1; D call uncertain. With 3 bases removed from V and 10 bases from J, the gap between germline ends came to 3 bases. The CDR3 has 8 amino acids. CDR1 and CDR2 (germline): SQVTM, ANQGSEA. The CDR3 loop reads CSVDRAFF. CDR3 sequence (DNA): TGCAGCGTTGACAGAGCTTTCTTT. Full variable domain (missing parts from reference TRBV29-1 and TRBJ1-1): SAVISQKPSRDICQRGTSLTIQCQVDSQVTMMFWYRQQPGQSLTLIATANQGSEATYESGFVIDKFPISRPNLTFSTLTVSNMSPEDSSIYLCSVDRAFFGQGTRLTVV.

This clonotype was found many times. J is TRBJ1-2 and V is TRBV24-1, with TRBD1 matching over 10 bases. The germline V gene has CDR1 KGHDR and CDR2 SFDVKD. The CDR3 loop spans 15 amino acids. V lost 4 bases to trimming and J lost 3 bases; unmatched junction nucleotides: 4. CDR3 in amino acids: CATSDPGQGDYGYTF. CDR3 nucleotide sequence: TGTGCCACCAGTGACCCCGGACAGGGGGACTATGGCTACACCTTC.

J is TRBJ2-3 and V is TRBV7-8, with D maybe TRBD1 (5 bases). Trimming pared 5 bases from V and 6 bases from J, leaving 9 bases between. The CDR3 has 12 amino acids. Germline-derived CDR1 and CDR2 are SGHVS and FQNEAQ. The CDR3 sequence: CASSPGHDTQYF. CDR3 DNA: TGTGCCAGCAGCCCTGGACACGATACGCAGTATTTT. Filled out from reference TRBV7-8 and TRBJ2-3, the complete variable domain reads GAGVSQSPRYKVAKRGQDVALRCDPISGHVSLFWYQQALGQGPEFLTYFQNEAQLDKSGLPSDRFFAERPEGSVSTLKIQRTQQEDSAVYLCASSPGHDTQYFGPGTRLTVL.

This clonotype was seen only a few times. The gene calls are TRBV20-1 and TRBJ1-5; 8 positions match TRBD1. The junction had 5 bases not matched to a gene; V was cut back by 2 bases and J by 5 bases. The germline CDR1 and CDR2 sequences are DFQATT and SNEGSKA (reference sequence). The CDR3 is 14 amino acids. CDR3 coding DNA: TGCAGTGCTAGAAGGACAGGGCTGGATCAGCCCCAGCATTTT. Its translation: CSARRTGLDQPQHF.

This clonotype turned up a few times. V is TRBV30 and J is TRBJ2-7, with D unclear. Germline V gene lookup returns CDR1 GTSNPN and CDR2 SVGIG (reference sequence). This CDR3 contains 11 residues. Trimming shortened V by 4 bases and J by 2 bases, and 6 bases separated the two germline ends. The CDR3 DNA is TGTGCCTGGACTTCAACCTACGAGCAGTACTTC. Amino acid sequence: CAWTSTYEQYF.

This clonotype has more than one count but fewer than ten. The chain combines TRBV21-1 with TRBJ2-3; the table assigns TRBD1, which was not confirmed against the DNA. TRBV21-1 is assigned pseudogene status. CDR3 length equals 15 residues. CDR3 protein: CASSIGPLVRDTQYF. The CDR3 DNA sequence: TGTGCCAGCAGCATAGGCCCCCTTGTTAGGGATACGCAGTATTTT.

This clonotype appeared a few times. This sequence joins TRBV25-1 and TRBJ2-7; the match to TRBD1 covers 10 bases. The CDR3 loop spans 15 amino acids. CDR1 is MGHDK, CDR2 SYGVNS, per germline. V lost 3 bases to trimming and J lost 2 bases; unmatched junction nucleotides: 4. CDR3 loop: CASSEGGTGAYEQYF. Here the CDR3 DNA reads TGTGCCAGCAGTGAGGGAGGGACAGGGGCCTACGAGCAGTACTTC.

This clonotype was recorded a few times. V is TRBV29-1 and J is TRBJ2-1, with 9 nucleotides matching TRBD2. The CDR3 runs to 14 residues. V was clipped by 2 bases and J by 3 bases; unmatched bases: 2. Per the germline V gene, CDR1 is SQVTM and CDR2 is ANQGSEA. CDR3 sequence: CSVERLADYNEQFF. For the CDR3, the DNA is TGCAGCGTTGAAAGACTAGCGGACTACAATGAGCAGTTCTTC.

The chain combines TRBV7-2 with TRBJ2-7; the D gene is possibly TRBD2 (6 bases). The CDR3 consists of 16 residues. V was clipped by 1 base and J by 2 bases, with 15 bases between them. Looked up from germline, CDR1 is SGHTA and CDR2 is FQGNSA. Here the CDR3 reads CASSLGGGSGTYEQYF. The CDR3 coding sequence is TGTGCCAGCAGCTTAGGTGGAGGGAGTGGGACCTACGAGCAGTACTTC.

This clonotype was counted between two and nine times. The chain employs TRBV20-1 and TRBJ2-7, with D possibly being TRBD2 (5 bases). Germline CDR1 and CDR2: DFQATT and SNEGSKA (reference sequence). The CDR3 runs 14 residues. Trimming took 1 base from V and 0 from J, leaving 10 bases between them. The CDR3 DNA reads TGCAGTGCTAGAGGAATAGCGCTCTCCTACGAGCAGTACTTC. As protein: CSARGIALSYEQYF.

The chain has TRBV29-1 and TRBJ2-7; TRBD1 matches 12 bases. The length of the CDR3 is 14 residues. The germline V gene encodes CDR1 SQVTM and CDR2 ANQGSEA. The junction had 6 bases not matched to a gene; V was cut back by 5 bases and J by 4 bases. This CDR3 reads CSVSSGQGAYEQYF. CDR3 in DNA: TGCAGCGTTTCCTCGGGACAGGGGGCTTACGAGCAGTACTTC.

This clonotype was detected a few times. This chain joins TRBV20-1 and TRBJ2-7; 8 positions match TRBD2. Germline assignment: CDR1 DFQATT and CDR2 SNEGSKA (reference sequence). The CDR3 covers 14 residues. With V trimmed by 5 bases and J by 0 bases, 6 bases remained unmatched. The CDR3 nucleotides are TGCAGTGCTGAAGCGGGGGCCCTCTCCTACGAGCAGTACTTC. This gives the protein CSAEAGALSYEQYF.

The chain joins TRBV28 to TRBJ1-5; D is possibly TRBD1 (5 bases). The CDR3 covers 15 residues. CDR1 is MDHEN, CDR2 SYDVKM, per germline. Trimming took off 5 bases at V and 3 bases at J, with 14 bases between the two ends. The CDR3 region is CASSPRRALNQPQHF. CDR3 nucleotide sequence: TGTGCCAGCAGTCCCCGCAGGGCTCTCAATCAGCCCCAGCATTTT.

This clonotype was counted at least ten times. The chain is built from TRBV29-1 and TRBJ1-2; possibly TRBD1 for D (5 bases). This CDR3 is built from 13 residues. The ends were cut back, 4 bases at V and 4 bases at J, with 13 bases in the middle. CDR1 is SQVTM, CDR2 ANQGSEA, per germline. The CDR3 nucleotides read TGCAGCGTTGTTGGGGGGTCTGGCTATGGCTACACCTTC. Residues: CSVVGGSGYGYTF.

V and J are TRBV10-1 and TRBJ2-3; 8 nucleotides match TRBD1. Germline loops: CDR1 WNHNN, CDR2 SYGVQD (reference sequence). The CDR3 consists of 17 residues. V was pared by 0 bases and J by 2 bases, with 7 bases of the junction left unmatched. The CDR3 DNA is TGCGCCAGCAGTGAGTCTCCCACAGGGGGTCACACAGATACGCAGTATTTT. Its protein product is CASSESPTGGHTDTQYF.

CDR3 nucleotide sequence: TGTGCCAGCAGCCAAGCCGAGCCGGGACTAGCGGTAGCCAAAAACATTCAGTACTTC. Protein product: CASSQAEPGLAVAKNIQYF. The chain combines TRBV4-2 with TRBJ2-4; 11 nucleotides match TRBD2. J was trimmed by 0 bases and V by 1 base; bases with no gene match: 8. The germline gives CDR1 LGHNA, CDR2 YNFKEQ. There are 19 residues in the CDR3.

The V gene is TRBV7-2, the J gene TRBJ2-7; a possible D gene is TRBD2 (6 bases). This CDR3 is 15 amino acids long. Trimming left V 3 bases short and J 0 bases short, with 12 bases between. The germline gives CDR1 SGHTA, CDR2 FQGNSA. This chain's CDR3 is CASSFRDSDSYEQYF. Written as DNA, the CDR3 is TGTGCCAGCAGCTTCCGGGACTCCGACTCCTACGAGCAGTACTTC.

The chain recombines TRBV5-1 with TRBJ2-7; 9 bases fit TRBD2. The CDR3 extends over 14 amino acids. CDR1 SGHRS and CDR2 YFSETQ come from the germline V gene. V trimming: 9 bases; J trimming: 1 base; junction bases outside the gene matches: 8. The DNA for the CDR3 is TGCGCCAACAGTTTTACTAGCGGGTCCTACGAGCAGTACTTC. Translated: CANSFTSGSYEQYF. The entire variable domain, with the rest obtained from reference TRBV5-1 and TRBJ2-7, is as follows: KAGVTQTPRYLIKTRGQQVTLSCSPISGHRSVSWYQQTPGQGLQFLFEYFSETQRNKGNFPGRFSGRQFSNSRSEMNVSTLELGDSALYLCANSFTSGSYEQYFGPGTRLTVT.

This clonotype showed up many times. The gene calls are TRBV6-5 and TRBJ2-3, with a weak D call TRBD2 (5 bases). Germline V lookup: CDR1 MNHEY, CDR2 SVGAGI. Trimming left V 8 bases short and J 0 bases short, with 6 bases between. The CDR3 contains 12 residues. CDR3 nucleotide sequence: TGTGCCAGCGGACTTAGCACAGATACGCAGTATTTT. As protein: CASGLSTDTQYF.

The CDR3 nucleotides read TGTGCCAGCAGTGATGCGGGACAGGGGCATGGCTACACCTTC. It is translated as CASSDAGQGHGYTF. The V gene is TRBV6-1, the J gene TRBJ1-2; 10 bases align to TRBD1. Germline-derived CDR1 and CDR2 are MNHNS and SASEGT. This CDR3 region has 14 residues. The J segment lost 6 bases and the V segment lost 3 bases, leaving 4 bases of the junction unmatched.

This clonotype was seen only a few times. The gene calls are TRBV27 and TRBJ1-5, with 7 bases lining up with TRBD1. V was pared by 1 base and J by 5 bases, with 11 bases of the junction left unmatched. Germline CDR1 is MNHEY and CDR2 is SMNVEV (reference sequence). The CDR3 has 17 residues. Here the CDR3 reads CASSLYSVTGKDQPQHF. In DNA form, the CDR3 reads TGTGCCAGCAGTTTATACTCCGTGACAGGGAAGGATCAGCCCCAGCATTTT.

The chain employs TRBV28 and TRBJ2-7; D not certain. The ends were cut back, 6 bases at V and 2 bases at J, with 11 bases in the middle. Germline CDR1 MDHEN, CDR2 SYDVKM. The CDR3 runs to 13 residues. CDR3 sequence: CASRIGLTYEQYF. CDR3 bases: TGTGCCAGCAGGATCGGGCTGACCTACGAGCAGTACTTC.

This clonotype was seen a handful of times. The chain joins TRBV28 to TRBJ2-3; 11 positions agree with TRBD2. Per the germline V gene, CDR1 is MDHEN and CDR2 is SYDVKM. This CDR3 contains 14 residues. Here the CDR3 reads CAQWLAGGRDTQYF. DNA for the CDR3: TGTGCACAGTGGCTAGCGGGAGGTAGAGATACGCAGTATTTT. The whole variable domain, filled in from reference TRBV28 and TRBJ2-3, reads DVKVTQSSRYLVKRTGEKVFLECVQDMDHENMFWYRQDPGLGLRLIYFSYDVKMKEKGDIPEGYSVSREKKERFSLILESASTNQTSMYLCAQWLAGGRDTQYFGPGTRLTVL.